The source of this T cell receptor (beta chain) is a study of cytomegalovirus exposure and HLA in healthy donors. Germline V gene data show CDR1 as SQVTM and CDR2 as ANQGSEA. This CDR3 is built from 14 residues. Trimming took 4 bases from V and 3 from J; bases not matched to a gene: 9. PCR used 60 Vbeta primers and 13 Jbeta primers. Clones were read by immunoSEQ multiplex PCR, and TCRdb kept only the in-frame ones, dropping some. The table records some 120,000 clones, around 77% of them present only once. Sequenced: PBMCs. The chain uses TRBV29-1 and TRBJ2-7; 7 bases fit TRBD2. This TCR was recovered from a man over 45 in good health and CMV-seronegative. This CDR3 is CSVGAGTNNYEQYF. The CDR3 DNA reads TGCAGCGTTGGAGCCGGGACTAATAACTACGAGCAGTACTTC.